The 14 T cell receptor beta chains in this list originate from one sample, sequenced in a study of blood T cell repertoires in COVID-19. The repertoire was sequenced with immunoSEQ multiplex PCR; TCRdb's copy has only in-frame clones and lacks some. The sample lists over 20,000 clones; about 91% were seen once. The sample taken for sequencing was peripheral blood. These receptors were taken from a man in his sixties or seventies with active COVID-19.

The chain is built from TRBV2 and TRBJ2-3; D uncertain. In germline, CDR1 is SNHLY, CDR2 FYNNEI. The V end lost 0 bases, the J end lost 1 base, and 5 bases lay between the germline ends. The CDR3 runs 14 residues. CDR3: CASSEALGTDTQYF. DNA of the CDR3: TGTGCCAGCAGTGAAGCGTTAGGCACAGATACGCAGTATTTT.

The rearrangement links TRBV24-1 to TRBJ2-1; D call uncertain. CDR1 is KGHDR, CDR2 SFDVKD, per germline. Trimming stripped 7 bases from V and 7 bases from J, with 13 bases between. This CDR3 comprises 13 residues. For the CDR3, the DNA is TGTGCCACCAGCGATGGCGGAAGAAATGAGCAGTTCTTC. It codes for CATSDGGRNEQFF.

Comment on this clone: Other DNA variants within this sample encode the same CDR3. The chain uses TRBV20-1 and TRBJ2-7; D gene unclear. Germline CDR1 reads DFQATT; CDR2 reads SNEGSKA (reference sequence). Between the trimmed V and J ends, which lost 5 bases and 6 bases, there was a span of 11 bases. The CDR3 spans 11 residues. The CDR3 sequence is CSARSGFEQYF. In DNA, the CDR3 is TGCAGTGCTCGGTCCGGGTTCGAGCAGTACTTC.

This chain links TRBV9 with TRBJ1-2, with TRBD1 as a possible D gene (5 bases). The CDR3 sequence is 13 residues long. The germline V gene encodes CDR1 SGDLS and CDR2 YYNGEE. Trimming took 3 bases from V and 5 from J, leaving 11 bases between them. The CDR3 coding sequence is TGTGCCAGCAGCGACGGGCAGGGTTATGGCTACACCTTC. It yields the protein CASSDGQGYGYTF. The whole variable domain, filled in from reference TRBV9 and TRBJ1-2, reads DSGVTQTPKHLITATGQRVTLRCSPRSGDLSVYWYQQSLDQGLQFLIQYYNGEERAKGNILERFSAQQFPDLHSELNLSSLELGDSALYFCASSDGQGYGYTFGSGTRLTVV.

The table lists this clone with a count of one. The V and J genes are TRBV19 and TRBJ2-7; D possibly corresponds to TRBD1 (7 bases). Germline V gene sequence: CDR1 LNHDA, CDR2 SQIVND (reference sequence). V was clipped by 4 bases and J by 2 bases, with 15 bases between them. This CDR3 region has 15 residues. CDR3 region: CASSTGGLGAYEQYF. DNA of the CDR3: TGTGCCAGTAGTACAGGGGGGTTAGGGGCCTACGAGCAGTACTTC. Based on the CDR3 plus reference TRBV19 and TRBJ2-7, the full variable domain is DGGITQSPKYLFRKEGQNVTLSCEQNLNHDAMYWYRQDPGQGLRLIYYSQIVNDFQKGDIAEGYSVSREKKESFPLTVTSAQKNPTAFYLCASSTGGLGAYEQYFGPGTRLTVT.

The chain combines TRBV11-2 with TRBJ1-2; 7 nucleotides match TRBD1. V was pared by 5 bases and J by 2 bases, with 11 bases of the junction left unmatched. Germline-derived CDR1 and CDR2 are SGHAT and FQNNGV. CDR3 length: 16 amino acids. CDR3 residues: CASSIFSTGMNYGYTF. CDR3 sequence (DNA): TGTGCCAGCAGCATCTTCTCGACAGGGATGAACTATGGCTACACCTTC.

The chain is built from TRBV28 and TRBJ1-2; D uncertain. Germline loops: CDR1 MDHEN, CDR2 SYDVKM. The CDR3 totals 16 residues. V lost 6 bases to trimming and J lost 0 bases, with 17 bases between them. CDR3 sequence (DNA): TGTGCCAGCAGATTCACCACTACCCGATCTAACTATGGCTACACCTTC. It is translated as CASRFTTTRSNYGYTF.

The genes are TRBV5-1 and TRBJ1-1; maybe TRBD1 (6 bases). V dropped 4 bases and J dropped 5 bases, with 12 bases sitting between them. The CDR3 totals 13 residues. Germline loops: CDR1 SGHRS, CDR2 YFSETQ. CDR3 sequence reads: CASSILQGTEAFF. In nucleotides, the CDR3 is TGCGCCAGCAGCATACTTCAGGGGACTGAAGCTTTCTTT.

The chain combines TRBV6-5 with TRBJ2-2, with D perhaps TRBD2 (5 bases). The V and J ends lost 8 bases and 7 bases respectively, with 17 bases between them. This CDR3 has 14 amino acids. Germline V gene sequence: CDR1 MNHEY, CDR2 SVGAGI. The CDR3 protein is CASGERALVGELFF. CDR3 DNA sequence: TGTGCCAGCGGCGAGAGGGCCCTTGTCGGGGAGCTGTTTTTT.

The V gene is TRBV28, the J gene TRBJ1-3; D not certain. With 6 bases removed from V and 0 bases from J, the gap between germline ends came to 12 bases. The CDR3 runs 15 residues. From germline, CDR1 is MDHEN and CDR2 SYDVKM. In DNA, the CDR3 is TGTGCCAGCAGCGCCTCGAGGTTCTCTGGAAACACCATATATTTT. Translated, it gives CASSASRFSGNTIYF. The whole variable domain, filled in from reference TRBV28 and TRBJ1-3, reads DVKVTQSSRYLVKRTGEKVFLECVQDMDHENMFWYRQDPGLGLRLIYFSYDVKMKEKGDIPEGYSVSREKKERFSLILESASTNQTSMYLCASSASRFSGNTIYFGEGSWLTVV.

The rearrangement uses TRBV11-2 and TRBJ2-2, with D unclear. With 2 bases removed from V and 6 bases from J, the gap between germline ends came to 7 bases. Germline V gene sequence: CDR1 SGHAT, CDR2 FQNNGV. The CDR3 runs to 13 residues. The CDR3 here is CASSLSSPGELFF. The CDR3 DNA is TGTGCCAGCAGCTTAAGTAGCCCCGGGGAGCTGTTTTTT. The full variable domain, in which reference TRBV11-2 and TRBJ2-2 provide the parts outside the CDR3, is EAGVAQSPRYKIIEKRQSVAFWCNPISGHATLYWYQQILGQGPKLLIQFQNNGVVDDSQLPKDRFSAERLKGVDSTLKIQPAKLEDSAVYLCASSLSSPGELFFGEGSRLTVL.

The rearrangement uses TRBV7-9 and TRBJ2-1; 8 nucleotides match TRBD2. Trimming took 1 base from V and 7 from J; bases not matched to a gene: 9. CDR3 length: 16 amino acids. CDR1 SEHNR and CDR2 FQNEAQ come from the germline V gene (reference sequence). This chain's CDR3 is CASSLGGGRSVNEQFF. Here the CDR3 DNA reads TGTGCCAGCAGCTTAGGAGGCGGGAGGTCTGTGAATGAGCAGTTCTTC.

CDR3 nucleotide sequence: TGTGCCAGCAGCGCACAGGGGGCTGAAGCTTTCTTT. This gives the protein CASSAQGAEAFF. This chain joins TRBV7-9 and TRBJ1-1; TRBD1 agrees at 8 bases. The germline CDR1 and CDR2 sequences are SEHNR and FQNEAQ (reference sequence). The ends lost 5 bases at V and 6 bases at J; junction bases unmatched: 2. This CDR3 is built from 12 residues.

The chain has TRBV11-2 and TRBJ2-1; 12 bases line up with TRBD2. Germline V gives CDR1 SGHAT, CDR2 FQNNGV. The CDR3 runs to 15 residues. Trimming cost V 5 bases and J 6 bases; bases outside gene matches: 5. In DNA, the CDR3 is TGTGCCAGCAGCGTAGGACTAGCGGGAACCAATGAGCAGTTCTTC. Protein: CASSVGLAGTNEQFF.